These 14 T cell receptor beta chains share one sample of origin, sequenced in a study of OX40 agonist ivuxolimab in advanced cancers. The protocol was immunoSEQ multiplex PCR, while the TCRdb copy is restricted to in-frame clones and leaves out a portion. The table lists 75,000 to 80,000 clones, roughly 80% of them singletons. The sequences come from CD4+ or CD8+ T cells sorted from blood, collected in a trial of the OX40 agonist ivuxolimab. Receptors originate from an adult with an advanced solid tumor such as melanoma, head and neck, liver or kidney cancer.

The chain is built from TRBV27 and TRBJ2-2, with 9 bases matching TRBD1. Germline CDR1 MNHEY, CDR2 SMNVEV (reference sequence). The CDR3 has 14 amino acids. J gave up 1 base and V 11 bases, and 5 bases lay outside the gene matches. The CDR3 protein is CAVQGAMNTGELFF. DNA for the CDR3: TGTGCCGTACAGGGGGCTATGAACACCGGGGAGCTGTTTTTT.

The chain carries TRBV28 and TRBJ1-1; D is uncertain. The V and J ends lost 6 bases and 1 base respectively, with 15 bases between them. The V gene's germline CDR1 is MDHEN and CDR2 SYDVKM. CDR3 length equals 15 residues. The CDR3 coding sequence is TGTGCCAGCAGATCTCTCGGGGTAGAGAACACTGAAGCTTTCTTT. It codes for CASRSLGVENTEAFF.

CDR3 in amino acids: CASRTSANTEAFF. The CDR3 nucleotides read TGTGCCAGCAGGACTTCAGCGAACACTGAAGCTTTCTTT. This chain joins TRBV6-1 and TRBJ1-1, with unresolved D. CDR3 size: 13 residues. V lost 6 bases to trimming and J lost 1 base, with 9 bases between them. Germline-derived CDR1 and CDR2 are MNHNS and SASEGT.

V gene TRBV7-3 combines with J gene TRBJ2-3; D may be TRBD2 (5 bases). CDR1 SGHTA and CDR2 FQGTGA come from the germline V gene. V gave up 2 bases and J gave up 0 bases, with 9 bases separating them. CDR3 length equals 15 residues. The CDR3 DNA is TGTGCCAGCAGCTTACGGGGAGCTAGCACAGATACGCAGTATTTT. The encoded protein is CASSLRGASTDTQYF.

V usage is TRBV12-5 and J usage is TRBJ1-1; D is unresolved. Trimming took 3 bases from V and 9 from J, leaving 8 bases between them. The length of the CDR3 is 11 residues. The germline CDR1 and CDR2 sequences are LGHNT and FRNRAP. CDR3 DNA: TGTGCTAGTGGTTTTACGGGTAAAGCTTTCTTT. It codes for CASGFTGKAFF.

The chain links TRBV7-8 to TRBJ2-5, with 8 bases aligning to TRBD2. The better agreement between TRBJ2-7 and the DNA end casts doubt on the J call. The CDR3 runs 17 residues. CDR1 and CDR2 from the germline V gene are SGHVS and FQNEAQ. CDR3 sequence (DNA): TGTGCCAGCAGCCCGGAAGCTGGTCTAGCGGGTATTTACGAGCAGTACTTC. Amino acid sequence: CASSPEAGLAGIYEQYF.

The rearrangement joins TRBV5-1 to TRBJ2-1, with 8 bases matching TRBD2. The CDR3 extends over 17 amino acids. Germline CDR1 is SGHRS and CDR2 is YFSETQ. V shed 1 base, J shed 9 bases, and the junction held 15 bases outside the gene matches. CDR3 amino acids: CASSLLWRKAGVSEQFF. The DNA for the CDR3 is TGCGCCAGCAGCTTGTTGTGGCGAAAAGCGGGAGTCAGTGAGCAGTTCTTC.

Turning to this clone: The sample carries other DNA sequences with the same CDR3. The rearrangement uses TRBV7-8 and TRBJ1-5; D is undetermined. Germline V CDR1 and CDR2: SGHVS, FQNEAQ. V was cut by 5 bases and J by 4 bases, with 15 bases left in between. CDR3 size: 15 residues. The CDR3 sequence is CASSPLWYSNQPQHF. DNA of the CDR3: TGTGCCAGCAGCCCCCTTTGGTATAGTAATCAGCCCCAGCATTTT.

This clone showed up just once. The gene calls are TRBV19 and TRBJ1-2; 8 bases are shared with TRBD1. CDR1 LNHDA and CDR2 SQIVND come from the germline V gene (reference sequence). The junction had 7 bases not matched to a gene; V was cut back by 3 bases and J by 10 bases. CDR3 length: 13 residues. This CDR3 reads CASSIGRQGPYTF. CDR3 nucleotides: TGTGCCAGTAGTATTGGGAGACAGGGGCCCTACACCTTC. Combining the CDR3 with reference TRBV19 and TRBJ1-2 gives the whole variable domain DGGITQSPKYLFRKEGQNVTLSCEQNLNHDAMYWYRQDPGQGLRLIYYSQIVNDFQKGDIAEGYSVSREKKESFPLTVTSAQKNPTAFYLCASSIGRQGPYTFGSGTRLTVV.

The CDR3, as DNA: TGTGCCAGCAGCTCCACAGGAGGCTATGGCTACACCTTC. Translation: CASSSTGGYGYTF. The V gene is TRBV7-9, the J gene TRBJ1-2, with D perhaps TRBD1 (5 bases). The CDR3 consists of 13 residues. Trimming shortened V by 4 bases and J by 4 bases, and 10 bases separated the two germline ends. Germline V gene sequence: CDR1 SEHNR, CDR2 FQNEAQ (reference sequence).

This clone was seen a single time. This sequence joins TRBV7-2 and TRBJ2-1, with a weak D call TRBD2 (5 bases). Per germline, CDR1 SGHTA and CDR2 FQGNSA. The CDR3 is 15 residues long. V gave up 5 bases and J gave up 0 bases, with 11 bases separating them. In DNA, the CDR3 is TGTGCCAGCAGCCAAGGGAGTAGCTCCTACAATGAGCAGTTCTTC. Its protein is CASSQGSSSYNEQFF.

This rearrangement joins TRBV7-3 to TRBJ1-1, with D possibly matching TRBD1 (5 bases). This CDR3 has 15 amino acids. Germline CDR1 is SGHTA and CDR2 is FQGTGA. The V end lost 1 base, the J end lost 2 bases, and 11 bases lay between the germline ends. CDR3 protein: CASSLKGEGNTEAFF. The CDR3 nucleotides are TGTGCCAGCAGCTTAAAAGGGGAGGGCAACACTGAAGCTTTCTTT.

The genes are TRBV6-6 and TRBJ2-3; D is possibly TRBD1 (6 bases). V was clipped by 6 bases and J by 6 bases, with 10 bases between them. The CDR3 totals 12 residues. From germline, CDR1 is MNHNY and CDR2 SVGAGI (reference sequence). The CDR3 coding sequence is TGTGCCAGCAGCCCAGGGGCGGATACGCAGTATTTT. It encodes CASSPGADTQYF.

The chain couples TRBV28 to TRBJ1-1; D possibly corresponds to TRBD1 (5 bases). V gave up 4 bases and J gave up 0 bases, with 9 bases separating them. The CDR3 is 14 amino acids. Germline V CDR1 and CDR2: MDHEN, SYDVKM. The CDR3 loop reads CASSYGGVNTEAFF. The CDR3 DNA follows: TGTGCCAGCAGTTACGGGGGGGTGAACACTGAAGCTTTCTTT.